One sample yielded the 18 T cell receptor beta chains listed below, sequenced in a study of blood T cells in healthy people across ages. A second PCR of 7 to 11 cycles used a sample-barcoded 5' primer and a J-beta primer mix. TCRdb processed the 5' RACE reads anew with MiXCR; each CDR3 protein has one entry. The sample carries 1.2 million to 1.5 million distinct CDR3 sequences, roughly 59% recorded once. Specimen: blood. The receptors here all came from a man younger than 35 in good health.

There are a few counts of this clonotype. V is TRBV7-6 and J is TRBJ1-4, with unresolved D. There are 13 residues in the CDR3. Germline V gene lookup returns CDR1 SGHVS and CDR2 FNYEAQ. The V and J ends lost 6 bases and 8 bases respectively, with 13 bases between them. The CDR3 protein is CASSRGSGEKLFF. CDR3 bases: TGTGCCAGCAGTCGGGGAAGTGGGGAAAAACTGTTTTTT.

This clonotype has a handful of counts. V usage is TRBV5-1 and J usage is TRBJ2-1; 9 positions match TRBD1. V trimming: 2 bases; J trimming: 4 bases; junction bases outside the gene matches: 4. Germline V gives CDR1 SGHRS, CDR2 YFSETQ. The CDR3 is 15 amino acids. The CDR3 sequence: CASSLNRGQYNEQFF. The CDR3 nucleotides read TGCGCCAGCAGCTTAAACAGGGGGCAGTACAATGAGCAGTTCTTC.

This clonotype was picked up one time. J is TRBJ1-1 and V is TRBV11-2, with D perhaps matching TRBD1 (5 bases). V lost 4 bases, J lost 5 bases, and 11 bases lay in between. This CDR3 region has 13 residues. Germline V CDR1 and CDR2: SGHAT, FQNNGV. CDR3 sequence (DNA): TGTGCCAGCAGCTCAATCGAGGGGACTGAAGCTTTCTTT. Residues: CASSSIEGTEAFF.

This chain uses TRBV20-1 with TRBJ2-5; 11 bases match TRBD2. With 3 bases clipped from V and 5 bases from J, the junction kept 8 bases outside the gene matches. The germline CDR1 and CDR2 sequences are DFQATT and SNEGSKA (reference sequence). CDR3 length: 15 residues. The CDR3 reads CSARGTSGELETQYF. The CDR3 DNA reads TGCAGTGCTAGGGGGACTAGCGGAGAACTGGAGACCCAGTACTTC.

The CDR3 DNA reads TGCAGTGCTAGCCCCAGGACGCCTCCTTATGGCTACACCTTC. This gives the protein CSASPRTPPYGYTF. This chain links TRBV20-1 with TRBJ1-2; unclear D gene. Germline V gene sequence: CDR1 DFQATT, CDR2 SNEGSKA (reference sequence). V was shortened by 3 bases and J by 5 bases, with 16 bases between the two germline ends. The CDR3 loop spans 14 amino acids.

This chain uses TRBV10-1 with TRBJ2-1; tentatively, D is TRBD1 (5 bases). The V and J ends lost 4 bases and 10 bases respectively, with 20 bases between them. Germline CDR1 WNHNN, CDR2 SYGVQD (reference sequence). The CDR3 is made up of 15 amino acids. DNA of the CDR3: TGCGCCAGCAGTGGATCAGGGATCGGTGGCAAGGAGCAGTTCTTC. Translated: CASSGSGIGGKEQFF.

Points on this clonotype: The junction departs from the called germline gene at one end, perhaps through a read error. This sequence joins TRBV6-6 and TRBJ2-3, with 8 bases identical to TRBD2. The CDR3 is made up of 15 amino acids. The germline V gene has CDR1 MNHNY and CDR2 SVGAGI (reference sequence). CDR3 sequence reads: CASSQRETYSDTLYF. DNA of the CDR3: TGTGCCAGCAGCCAGCGGGAGACGTATTCAGATACGCTGTATTTT.

The CDR3 DNA reads TGTGCCAGCAGTGATGGGGAGGGTGGTGAGCAGTTCTTC. Encoded protein: CASSDGEGGEQFF. The V gene is TRBV2, the J gene TRBJ2-1, with 7 bases fitting TRBD2. V shed 3 bases and J 9 bases; nucleotides not matched to a gene: 5. This CDR3 contains 13 residues. Germline V CDR1 and CDR2: SNHLY, FYNNEI.

V and J are TRBV29-1 and TRBJ2-1, with D possibly TRBD1 on 6 matching bases. The CDR3 loop spans 15 amino acids. The germline V gene has CDR1 SQVTM and CDR2 ANQGSEA. V lost 6 bases and J lost 0, with 15 bases in between. In DNA form, the CDR3 reads TGCAGCGTCGAGGGACACGTAAGCTCCTACAATGAGCAGTTCTTC. It codes for CSVEGHVSSYNEQFF.

This chain connects TRBV20-1 to TRBJ2-3; D perhaps matches TRBD2 (5 bases). CDR1 is DFQATT, CDR2 SNEGSKA, per germline (reference sequence). The length of the CDR3 is 16 residues. Trimming removed 8 bases from V and 0 bases from J, with 21 bases in between. DNA for the CDR3: TGCAGTTCCGAGCCCTCCGACTGGACTAGCACAGATACGCAGTATTTT. As protein: CSSEPSDWTSTDTQYF.

The chain recombines TRBV24-1 with TRBJ2-1; either TRBD1 or TRBD2 may fit D (5 bases each). CDR1 is KGHDR, CDR2 SFDVKD, per germline. Trimming took off 7 bases at V and 8 bases at J, with 20 bases between the two ends. This CDR3 is 15 amino acids long. The CDR3 loop is CATSRGETGRDEQFF. The CDR3 DNA reads TGTGCCACCAGCCGAGGGGAGACGGGTCGTGATGAGCAGTTCTTC.

CDR3 DNA: TGTGCCAGCAGTGCGGACAGGGGGCACAATGAGCAGTTCTTC. As protein: CASSADRGHNEQFF. The rearrangement links TRBV6-4 to TRBJ2-1; 11 nucleotides line up with TRBD1. J lost 5 bases, V lost 4 bases, and 1 base had no gene match. Looked up from germline, CDR1 is MRHNA and CDR2 is SNTAGT. The CDR3 is 14 amino acids.

The CDR3 reads CASSEGHRYEQYF. The CDR3 DNA reads as TGCGCCAGCAGCGAGGGACACCGTTACGAGCAGTACTTC. The gene calls are TRBV5-1 and TRBJ2-7; the D gene is possibly TRBD1 (6 bases). CDR3 length: 13 residues. V lost 4 bases to trimming and J lost 4 bases, with 12 bases between them. Germline assignment: CDR1 SGHRS and CDR2 YFSETQ.

V usage is TRBV7-2 and J usage is TRBJ2-3; TRBD1 aligns across 7 bases. The junction had 13 bases not matched to a gene; V was cut back by 5 bases and J by 5 bases. This CDR3 has 16 amino acids. The germline CDR1 and CDR2 sequences are SGHTA and FQGNSA. The CDR3 DNA reads as TGTGCCAGCAGCCTAGGACAGGTGGGAGCCCAAGATACGCAGTATTTT. Translated: CASSLGQVGAQDTQYF.

This clonotype was seen a handful of times. This rearrangement joins TRBV4-1 to TRBJ2-3; D uncertain. The germline CDR1 and CDR2 sequences are MGHRA and YSYEKL. Trimming took off 1 base at V and 4 bases at J, with 6 bases between the two ends. This CDR3 contains 13 residues. This chain's CDR3 is CASSQATADTQYF. The CDR3 DNA is TGCGCCAGCAGCCAAGCTACGGCAGATACGCAGTATTTT.

J is TRBJ2-7 and V is TRBV25-1; possible D gene TRBD2, 6 bases. CDR1 is MGHDK and CDR2 is SYGVNS in the germline V gene. V lost 3 bases to trimming and J lost 4 bases, with 13 bases between them. This CDR3 has 14 amino acids. The CDR3 protein is CASSEAGTLYEQYF. The CDR3 bases are TGTGCCAGCAGTGAGGCTGGGACTCTATACGAGCAGTACTTC.

This clonotype appeared many times. The rearrangement links TRBV10-3 to TRBJ1-2; a weak D match, TRBD1 (5 bases). There are 14 residues in the CDR3. The germline V gene encodes CDR1 ENHRY and CDR2 SYGVKD. Trimming took off 2 bases at V and 2 bases at J, with 9 bases between the two ends. CDR3 nucleotides: TGTGCCATCAGTGAGGGGGACGTAAACTATGGCTACACCTTC. Translating gives CAISEGDVNYGYTF.

The chain recombines TRBV12-3 or TRBV12-4 with TRBJ2-7; 7 bases map to TRBD2. The trim removed 6 bases at V and 0 bases at J, leaving 8 bases unmatched. The CDR3 contains 15 residues. CDR3 residues: CASSSWGGSSYEQYF. The CDR3 DNA is TGTGCCAGCAGCTCCTGGGGGGGGAGCTCCTACGAGCAGTACTTC.